One T cell receptor beta chain is described in this entry. Its antigen is undetermined. The junction and the germline gene differ at one end; a read error may be behind it. In TCRdb, the RT-PCR reads were re-called with MiXCR into one record per CDR3 protein. The repertoire consists of about 700,000 distinct CDR3 sequences, with over 11% occurring once and the leading ten covering less than 7%. The data were taken from a study of response to subunit inactivated influenza vaccine. Findings of the study overall: Every seasonal influenza vaccination brings in few new T cells, the authors suggested.

This CDR3 comprises 14 residues. The germline V gene has CDR1 SGHTA and CDR2 FQGNSA. Source: PBMCs from blood, taken less than 15 days before vaccination. The rearrangement uses TRBV7-2 and TRBJ1-2; 8 bases are a match to TRBD1. This sequence originates from a middle-aged man who received an inactivated influenza vaccine. CDR3 loop: CASSLVDRGYGYSF. The DNA for the CDR3 is TGTGCCAGCAGCTTAGTCGACAGGGGCTATGGCTACAGCTTC.